This T cell receptor (beta chain) derives from a study of OX40 agonist ivuxolimab in advanced cancers. Study details: From about 23 to 85 years was the age range, with a mean of approximately 58 years, and 65% to 90% were male. Notes on the study in general: A proportion of nonresponders additionally exhibited low normalized T-cell clonal expansion. Those patients achieving a partial response at 0.1-3.0 mg/kg showed among the lowest clonal expansion.

Of note for this clone: Its target is unknown.

Libraries were prepared by immunoSEQ multiplex PCR; TCRdb keeps only in-frame clonotypes and omits some of them. Of approximately 74,000 clones listed, approximately 85% are singletons. This CDR3 spans 16 amino acids. Per germline, CDR1 SGHDT and CDR2 YYEEEE. Trimming at V came to 3 bases and at J to 5 bases, leaving 13 bases not matched to a gene. This sequence was found in an adult with an advanced solid tumor such as melanoma, head and neck, liver or kidney cancer. The chain combines TRBV5-6 with TRBJ2-7; TRBD2 agrees at 8 bases. The source material was CD4+ or CD8+ T cells sorted from blood, sampled in a trial of the OX40 agonist ivuxolimab. For the CDR3, the DNA is TGTGCCAGCAGCTCACGATACGCGGGGGGAAGAAACGAGCAGTACTTC. Translating it yields CASSSRYAGGRNEQYF.